This T cell receptor beta chain is from a study of Ad26.COV2.S vaccination and SARS-CoV-2 variants. Study context: Intramuscular Ad26.COV2.S at 5x10^10 or 1x10^11 viral particles. Study-level findings and limits: Substantial breadth was reported for post-vaccination spike-specific CD8+ and CD4+ T cells.

Sample treatment: over 15 received Ad26.COV2.S at low or high dose, single or two shots; about five received placebo; per-sample allocation not given. Sampling happened 63 days after the first vaccine or placebo injection. The repertoire was sequenced with immunoSEQ multiplex PCR; TCRdb's copy has only in-frame clones and lacks some. The sample carries approximately 420,000 clones, roughly 90% recorded once. A note on this clone: Antigen unknown.

This sequence was found in a person between 18 and 65 years old who received the Ad26.COV2.S COVID-19 vaccine or a placebo. The specimen comprised peripheral blood, sampled in a trial of Ad26.COV2.S vaccine versus placebo.

DNA of the CDR3: TGCGCCAGCAGCCAAACAGGTTCTGAAGCTTTCTTT. It encodes CASSQTGSEAFF. This chain connects TRBV4-3 to TRBJ1-1; D is perhaps TRBD1 (5 bases). The V and J ends lost 2 bases and 6 bases respectively, with 7 bases between them. The CDR3 is 12 residues long. Germline V lookup: CDR1 LGHNA, CDR2 YSLEER.